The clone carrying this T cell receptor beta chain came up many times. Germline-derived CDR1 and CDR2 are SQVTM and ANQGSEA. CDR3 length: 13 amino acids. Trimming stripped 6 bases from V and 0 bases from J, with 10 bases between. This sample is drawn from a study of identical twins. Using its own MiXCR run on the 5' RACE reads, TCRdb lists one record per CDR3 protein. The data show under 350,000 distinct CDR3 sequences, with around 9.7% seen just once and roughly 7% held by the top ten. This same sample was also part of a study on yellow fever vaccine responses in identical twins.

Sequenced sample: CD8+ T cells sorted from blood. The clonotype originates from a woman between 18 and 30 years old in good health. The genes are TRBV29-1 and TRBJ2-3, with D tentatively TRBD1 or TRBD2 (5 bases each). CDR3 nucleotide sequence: TGCAGCGTCGAGGGGCCTAGCACAGATACGCAGTATTTT. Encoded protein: CSVEGPSTDTQYF.